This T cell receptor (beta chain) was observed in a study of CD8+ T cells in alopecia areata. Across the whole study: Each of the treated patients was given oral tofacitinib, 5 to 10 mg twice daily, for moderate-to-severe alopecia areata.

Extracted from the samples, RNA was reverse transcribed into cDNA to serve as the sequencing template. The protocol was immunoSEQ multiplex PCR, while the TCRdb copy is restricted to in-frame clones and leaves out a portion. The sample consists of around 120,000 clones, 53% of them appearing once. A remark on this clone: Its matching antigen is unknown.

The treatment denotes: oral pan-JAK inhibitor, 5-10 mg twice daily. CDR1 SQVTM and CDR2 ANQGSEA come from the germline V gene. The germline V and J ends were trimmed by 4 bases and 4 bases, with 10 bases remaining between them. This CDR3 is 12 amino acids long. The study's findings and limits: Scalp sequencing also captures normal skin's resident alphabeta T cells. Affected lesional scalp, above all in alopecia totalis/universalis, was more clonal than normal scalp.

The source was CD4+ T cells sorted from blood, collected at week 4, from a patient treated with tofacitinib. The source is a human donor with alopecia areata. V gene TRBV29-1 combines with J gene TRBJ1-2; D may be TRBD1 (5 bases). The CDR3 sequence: CSVGRAFYGYTF. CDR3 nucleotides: TGCAGCGTTGGCAGGGCGTTCTATGGCTACACCTTC.